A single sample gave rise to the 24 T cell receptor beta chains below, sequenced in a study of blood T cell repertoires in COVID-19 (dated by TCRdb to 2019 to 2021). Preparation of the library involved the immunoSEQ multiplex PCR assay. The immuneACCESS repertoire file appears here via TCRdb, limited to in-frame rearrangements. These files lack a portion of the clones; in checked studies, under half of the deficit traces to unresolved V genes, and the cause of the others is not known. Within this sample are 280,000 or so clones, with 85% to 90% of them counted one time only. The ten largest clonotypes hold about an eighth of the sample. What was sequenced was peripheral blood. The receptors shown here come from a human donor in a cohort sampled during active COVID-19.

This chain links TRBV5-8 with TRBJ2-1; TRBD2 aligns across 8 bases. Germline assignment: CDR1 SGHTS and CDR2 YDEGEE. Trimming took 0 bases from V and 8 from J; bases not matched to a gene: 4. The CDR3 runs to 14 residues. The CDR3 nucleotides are TGTGCCAGCAGCTTGGAAGCGGGAGAACATGAGCAGTTCTTC. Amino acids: CASSLEAGEHEQFF.

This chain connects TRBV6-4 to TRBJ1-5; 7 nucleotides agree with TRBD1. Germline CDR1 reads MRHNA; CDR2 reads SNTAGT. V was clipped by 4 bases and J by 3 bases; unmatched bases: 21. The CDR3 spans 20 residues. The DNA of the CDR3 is TGTGCCAGCAGTGCGCGGATTAACAAAGCAGGGACAGCCGACAATCAGCCCCAGCATTTT. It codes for CASSARINKAGTADNQPQHF.

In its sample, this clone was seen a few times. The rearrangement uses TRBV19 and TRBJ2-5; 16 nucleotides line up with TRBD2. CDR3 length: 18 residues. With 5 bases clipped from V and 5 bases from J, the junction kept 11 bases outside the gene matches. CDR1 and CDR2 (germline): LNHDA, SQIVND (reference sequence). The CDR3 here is CASSRPGLAGGRGETQYF. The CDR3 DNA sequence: TGTGCCAGTAGTCGGCCGGGACTAGCGGGAGGGAGGGGGGAGACCCAGTACTTC.

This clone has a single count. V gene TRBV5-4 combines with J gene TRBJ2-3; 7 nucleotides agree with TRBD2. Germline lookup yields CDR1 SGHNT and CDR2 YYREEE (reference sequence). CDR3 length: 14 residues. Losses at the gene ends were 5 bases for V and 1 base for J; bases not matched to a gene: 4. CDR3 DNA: TGTGCCAGCAGGGAGGGGAGGGGCACAGATACGCAGTATTTT. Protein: CASREGRGTDTQYF. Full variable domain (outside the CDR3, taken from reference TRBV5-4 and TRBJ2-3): ETGVTQSPTHLIKTRGQQVTLRCSSQSGHNTVSWYQQALGQGPQFIFQYYREEENGRGNFPPRFSGLQFPNYSSELNVNALELDDSALYLCASREGRGTDTQYFGPGTRLTVL.

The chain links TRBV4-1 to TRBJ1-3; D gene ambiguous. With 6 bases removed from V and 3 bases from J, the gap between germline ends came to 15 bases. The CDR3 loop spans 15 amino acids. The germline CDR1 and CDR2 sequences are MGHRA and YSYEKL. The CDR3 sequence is CASSLAQEVGNTIYF. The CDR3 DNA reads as TGCGCCAGCAGTCTTGCCCAGGAAGTTGGAAACACCATATATTTT.

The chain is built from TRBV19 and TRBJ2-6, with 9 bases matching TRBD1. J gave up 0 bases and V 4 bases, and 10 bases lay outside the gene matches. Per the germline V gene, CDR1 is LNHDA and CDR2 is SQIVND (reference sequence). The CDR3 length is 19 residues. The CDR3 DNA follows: TGTGCCAGTAGTAACTGGATGGGGGGACAGGGCTCTGGGGCCAACGTCCTGACTTTC. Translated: CASSNWMGGQGSGANVLTF.

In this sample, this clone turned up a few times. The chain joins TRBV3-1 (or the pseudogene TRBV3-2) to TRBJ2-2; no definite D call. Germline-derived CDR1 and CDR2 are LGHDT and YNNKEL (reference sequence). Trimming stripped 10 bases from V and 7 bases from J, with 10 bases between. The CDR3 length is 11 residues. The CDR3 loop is CATSLGGELFF. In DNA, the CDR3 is TGTGCCACTTCCCTAGGCGGGGAGCTGTTTTTT.

The CDR3 DNA sequence: TGTGCCAGCAGTACACTGGGGACAGGGAGGCCAGATACGCAGTATTTT. Translated: CASSTLGTGRPDTQYF. The chain uses TRBV6-2 or TRBV6-3 and TRBJ2-3; TRBD1 matches 9 bases. The CDR3 extends over 16 amino acids. V gave up 5 bases and J gave up 4 bases; unmatched junction bases: 10. CDR1 is MNHEY and CDR2 is SVGEGT in the germline V gene.

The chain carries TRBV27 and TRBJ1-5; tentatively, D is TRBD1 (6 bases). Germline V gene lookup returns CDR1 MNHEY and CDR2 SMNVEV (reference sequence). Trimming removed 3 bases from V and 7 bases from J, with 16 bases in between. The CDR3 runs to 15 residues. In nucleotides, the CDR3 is TGTGCCAGCAGTTTTTTGGGGGGGGCTCGGCAGCCCCAGCATTTT. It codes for CASSFLGGARQPQHF.

Here the CDR3 reads CASSPDRDNEQFF. The CDR3 nucleotides read TGTGCCAGCAGCCCAGACAGGGACAATGAGCAGTTCTTC. The chain couples TRBV7-3 to TRBJ2-1; 7 positions agree with TRBD1. The CDR3 has 13 amino acids. Losses at the gene ends were 5 bases for V and 5 bases for J; bases not matched to a gene: 3. Germline CDR1 is SGHTA and CDR2 is FQGTGA. The full variable domain, in which reference TRBV7-3 and TRBJ2-1 provide the parts outside the CDR3, is GAGVSQTPSNKVTEKGKYVELRCDPISGHTALYWYRQSLGQGPEFLIYFQGTGAADDSGLPNDRFFAVRPEGSVSTLKIQRTERGDSAVYLCASSPDRDNEQFFGPGTRLTVL.

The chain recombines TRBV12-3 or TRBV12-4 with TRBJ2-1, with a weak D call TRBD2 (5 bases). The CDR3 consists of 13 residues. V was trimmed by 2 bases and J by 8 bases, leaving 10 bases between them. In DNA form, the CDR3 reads TGTGCCAGCAGTTTAAAAGGCGGGCATGAGCAGTTCTTC. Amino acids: CASSLKGGHEQFF.

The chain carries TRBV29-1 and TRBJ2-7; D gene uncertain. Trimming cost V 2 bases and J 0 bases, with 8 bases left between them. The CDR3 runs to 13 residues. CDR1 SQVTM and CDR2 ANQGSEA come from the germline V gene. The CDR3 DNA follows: TGCAGCGTTGAATGCAACGGCTCCTACGAGCAGTACTTC. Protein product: CSVECNGSYEQYF.

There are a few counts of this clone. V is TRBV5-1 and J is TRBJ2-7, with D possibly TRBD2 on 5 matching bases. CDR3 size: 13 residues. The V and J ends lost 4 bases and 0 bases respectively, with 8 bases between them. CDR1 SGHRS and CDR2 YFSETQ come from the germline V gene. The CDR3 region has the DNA TGCGCCAGCAGCCTTAGCGCCTCCTACGAGCAGTACTTC. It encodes CASSLSASYEQYF.

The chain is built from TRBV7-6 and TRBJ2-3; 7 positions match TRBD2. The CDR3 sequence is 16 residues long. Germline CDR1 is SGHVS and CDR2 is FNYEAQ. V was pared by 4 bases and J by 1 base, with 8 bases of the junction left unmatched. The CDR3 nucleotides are TGTGCCAGCAGCTCCAACATAGCGGGCGGCACAGATACGCAGTATTTT. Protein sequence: CASSSNIAGGTDTQYF.

The CDR3 protein is CAAGDRARTGELFF. The CDR3 DNA sequence: TGTGCCGCCGGGGACAGGGCTCGCACCGGGGAGCTGTTTTTT. The chain combines TRBV11-2 with TRBJ2-2; TRBD1 aligns across 9 bases. The V gene end was trimmed by 11 bases and the J gene end by 4 bases; junction bases not matched to a gene: 8. Germline values: CDR1 SGHAT, CDR2 FQNNGV. This CDR3 spans 14 amino acids.

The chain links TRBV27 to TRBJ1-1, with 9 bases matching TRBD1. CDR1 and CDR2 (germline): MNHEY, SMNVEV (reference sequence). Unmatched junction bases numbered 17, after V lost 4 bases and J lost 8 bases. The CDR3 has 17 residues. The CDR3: CASSYSLSSLDRGEAFF. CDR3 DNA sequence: TGTGCCAGCAGTTATTCCCTATCTTCTTTGGACAGGGGAGAAGCTTTCTTT.

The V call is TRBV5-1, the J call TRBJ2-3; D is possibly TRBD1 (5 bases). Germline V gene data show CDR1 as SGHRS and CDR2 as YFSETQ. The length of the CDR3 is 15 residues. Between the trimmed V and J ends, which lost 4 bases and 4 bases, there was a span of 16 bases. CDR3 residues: CASSTSPQGADTQYF. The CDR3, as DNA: TGCGCCAGCAGCACCTCACCGCAGGGCGCAGATACGCAGTATTTT.

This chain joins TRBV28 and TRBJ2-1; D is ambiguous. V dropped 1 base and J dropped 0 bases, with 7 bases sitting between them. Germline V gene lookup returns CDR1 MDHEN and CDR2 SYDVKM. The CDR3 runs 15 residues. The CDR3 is CASSLSSLSYNEQFF. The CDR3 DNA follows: TGTGCCAGCAGTTTATCCTCACTCTCCTACAATGAGCAGTTCTTC. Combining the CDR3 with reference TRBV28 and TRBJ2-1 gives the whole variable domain DVKVTQSSRYLVKRTGEKVFLECVQDMDHENMFWYRQDPGLGLRLIYFSYDVKMKEKGDIPEGYSVSREKKERFSLILESASTNQTSMYLCASSLSSLSYNEQFFGPGTRLTVL.

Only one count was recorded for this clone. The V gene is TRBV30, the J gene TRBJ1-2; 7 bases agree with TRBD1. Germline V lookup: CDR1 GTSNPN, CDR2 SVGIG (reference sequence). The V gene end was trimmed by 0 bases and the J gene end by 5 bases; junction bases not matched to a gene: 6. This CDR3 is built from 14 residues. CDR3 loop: CAWSVGGTAYGYTF. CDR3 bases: TGTGCCTGGAGTGTGGGTGGGACAGCTTATGGCTACACCTTC. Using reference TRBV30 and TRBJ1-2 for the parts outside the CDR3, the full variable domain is SQTIHQWPATLVQPVGSPLSLECTVEGTSNPNLYWYRQAAGRGLQLLFYSVGIGQISSEVPQNLSASRPQDRQFILSSKKLLLSDSGFYLCAWSVGGTAYGYTFGSGTRLTVV.

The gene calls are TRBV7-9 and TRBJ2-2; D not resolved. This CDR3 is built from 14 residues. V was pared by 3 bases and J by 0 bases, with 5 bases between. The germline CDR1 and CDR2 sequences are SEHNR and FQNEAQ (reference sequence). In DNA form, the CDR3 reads TGTGCCAGCAGCTTCCTATCGAACACCGGGGAGCTGTTTTTT. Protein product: CASSFLSNTGELFF.

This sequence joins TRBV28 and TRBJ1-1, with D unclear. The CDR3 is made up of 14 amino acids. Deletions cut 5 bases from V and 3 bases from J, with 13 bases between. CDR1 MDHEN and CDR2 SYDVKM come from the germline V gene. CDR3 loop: CASSPTSGYTEAFF. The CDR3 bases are TGTGCCAGCAGTCCTACCTCCGGGTACACTGAAGCTTTCTTT. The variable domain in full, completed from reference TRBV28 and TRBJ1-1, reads DVKVTQSSRYLVKRTGEKVFLECVQDMDHENMFWYRQDPGLGLRLIYFSYDVKMKEKGDIPEGYSVSREKKERFSLILESASTNQTSMYLCASSPTSGYTEAFFGQGTRLTVV.

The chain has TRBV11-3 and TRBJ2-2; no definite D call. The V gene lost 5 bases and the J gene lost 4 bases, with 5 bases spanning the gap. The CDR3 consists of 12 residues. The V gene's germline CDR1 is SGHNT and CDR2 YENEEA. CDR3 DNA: TGTGCCAGCAGCACACGCACCGGGGAGCTGTTTTTT. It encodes CASSTRTGELFF.

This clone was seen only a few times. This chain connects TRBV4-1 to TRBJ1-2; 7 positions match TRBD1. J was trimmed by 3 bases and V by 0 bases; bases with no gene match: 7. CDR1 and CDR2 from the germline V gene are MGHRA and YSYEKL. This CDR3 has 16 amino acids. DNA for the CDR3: TGCGCCAGCAGCCAAGATCCTGGCAGGGGGGACTATGGCTACACCTTC. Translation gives CASSQDPGRGDYGYTF.

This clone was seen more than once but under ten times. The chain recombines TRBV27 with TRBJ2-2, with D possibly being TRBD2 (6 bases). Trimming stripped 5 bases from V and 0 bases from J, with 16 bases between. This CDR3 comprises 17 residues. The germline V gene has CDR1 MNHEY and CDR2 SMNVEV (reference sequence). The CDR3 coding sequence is TGTGCCAGCAGTATAAAGGGGACGGGGGCGAACACCGGGGAGCTGTTTTTT. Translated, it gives CASSIKGTGANTGELFF.